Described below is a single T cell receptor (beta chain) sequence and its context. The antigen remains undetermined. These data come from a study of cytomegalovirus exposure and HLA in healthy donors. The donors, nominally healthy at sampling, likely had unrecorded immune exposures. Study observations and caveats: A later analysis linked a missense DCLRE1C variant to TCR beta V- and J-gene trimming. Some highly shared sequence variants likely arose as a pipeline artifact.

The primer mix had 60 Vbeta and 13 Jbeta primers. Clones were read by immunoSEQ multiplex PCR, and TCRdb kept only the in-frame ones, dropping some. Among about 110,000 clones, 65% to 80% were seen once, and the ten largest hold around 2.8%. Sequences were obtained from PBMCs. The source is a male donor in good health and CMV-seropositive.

This chain's CDR3 is CASSETVSNEKLFF. DNA for the CDR3: TGTGCCAGCAGCGAGACAGTCTCAAATGAAAAACTGTTTTTT. The chain links TRBV7-9 to TRBJ1-4; the D gene is possibly TRBD1 (5 bases). The CDR3 totals 14 residues. V was trimmed by 5 bases and J by 5 bases, leaving 12 bases between them. Germline-derived CDR1 and CDR2 are SEHNR and FQNEAQ (reference sequence).